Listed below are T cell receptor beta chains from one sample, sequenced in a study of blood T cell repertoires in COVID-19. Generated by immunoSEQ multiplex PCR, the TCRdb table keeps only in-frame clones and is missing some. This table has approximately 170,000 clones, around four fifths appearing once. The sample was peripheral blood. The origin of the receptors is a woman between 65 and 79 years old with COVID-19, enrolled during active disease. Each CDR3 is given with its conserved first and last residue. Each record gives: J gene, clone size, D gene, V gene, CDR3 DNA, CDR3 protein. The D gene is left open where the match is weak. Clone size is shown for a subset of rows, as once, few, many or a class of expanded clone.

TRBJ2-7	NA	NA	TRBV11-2	TGTGCCAGCAGCTTATACCAGGGCTCGCCATACGAGCAGTACTTC	CASSLYQGSPYEQYF
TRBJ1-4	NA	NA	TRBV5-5	TGTGCCAGCAGCTTGCACAGGGACGATGAAAAACTGTTTTTT	CASSLHRDDEKLFF
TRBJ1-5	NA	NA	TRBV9	TGTGCCAGCAGCGTAGATGGGGGCAACAATCAGCCCCAGCATTTT	CASSVDGGNNQPQHF
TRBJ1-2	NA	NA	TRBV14	TGTGCCAGCAGCCAAGTAGCGGGCCTTAACTATGGCTACACCTTC	CASSQVAGLNYGYTF
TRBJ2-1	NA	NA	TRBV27	TGTGCCAGCAGTTTATCGAAAACAGCCCGCTCCTACAATGAGCAGTTCTTC	CASSLSKTARSYNEQFF
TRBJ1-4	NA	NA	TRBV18	TGTGCCAGCTCACCAGGGCAGTACGAAAAACTGTTTTTT	CASSPGQYEKLFF
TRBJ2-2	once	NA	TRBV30	TGTGCCTGGAGTATGGGGGCCGCGAACACCGGGGAGCTGTTTTTT	CAWSMGAANTGELFF
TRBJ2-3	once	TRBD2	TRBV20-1	TGCAGTGCTAGTCCACATACTAGCGGGAGAACCCCTACGCAGTATTTT	CSASPHTSGRTPTQYF
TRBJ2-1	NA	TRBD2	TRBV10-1	TGCGCCAGCAGGAATATATCCGGGACTAGCGGGAGGTTTGAGCAGTTCTTC	CASRNISGTSGRFEQFF
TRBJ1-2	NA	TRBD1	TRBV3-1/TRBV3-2	TGTGCCAGCAGCCAAGGGACAGGGGGCAACTATGGCTACACCTTC	CASSQGTGGNYGYTF
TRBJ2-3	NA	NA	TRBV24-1	TGTGCCACCAGTGATCCAGGCCAGGGTGAAGATACGCAGTATTTT	CATSDPGQGEDTQYF
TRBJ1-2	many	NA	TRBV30	TGTGCCTGGAGAGCCCGGGGCAGGGGCGCAATGGACTATGGCTACACCTTC	CAWRARGRGAMDYGYTF
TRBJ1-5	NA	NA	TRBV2	TGTGCCAGCAGTGAACTGGACGGGGGAAATCAGCCCCAGCATTTT	CASSELDGGNQPQHF
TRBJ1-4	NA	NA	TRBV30	TGTGCCTGGAGGGCAGCGTTCCCACGTCCTCATGAAAAACTGTTTTTT	CAWRAAFPRPHEKLFF
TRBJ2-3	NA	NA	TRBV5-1	TGCGCCAGCAGCTTGGCCCCACGGGATACGCAGTATTTT	CASSLAPRDTQYF
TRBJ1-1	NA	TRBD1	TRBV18	TGTGCCAGCTTAAGAGTAGCCGGGACAGTGAACACTGAAGCTTTCTTT	CASLRVAGTVNTEAFF
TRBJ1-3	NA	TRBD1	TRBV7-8	TGTGCCAGCAGCGAAACCGGGACAGGGTATCATGGTAGTTCTGGAAACACCATATATTTT	CASSETGTGYHGSSGNTIYF
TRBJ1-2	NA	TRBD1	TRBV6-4	TGTGCCAGCAGCCAAACAGGGGGTCTTGCCTATGGCTACACCTTC	CASSQTGGLAYGYTF
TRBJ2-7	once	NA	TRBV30	TGTGCCTGGAATCAGGGGAGAGAGGACGAGCAGTACTTC	CAWNQGREDEQYF
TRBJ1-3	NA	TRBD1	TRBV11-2	TGTGCCAGCAGCTTAGATCATGGACAGGGGACGGGAAACACCATATATTTT	CASSLDHGQGTGNTIYF
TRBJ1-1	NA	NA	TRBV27	TGTGCCAGCAGACGGCAGGGTCGGACTGAAGCTTTCTTT	CASRRQGRTEAFF
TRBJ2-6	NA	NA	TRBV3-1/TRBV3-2	TGTGCCAGCAGCCACGTCACGAGGGGGGGTGCTGGGGCCAACGTCCTGACTTTC	CASSHVTRGGAGANVLTF
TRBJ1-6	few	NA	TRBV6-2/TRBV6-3	TGTGCCAGCAGTCGCGACGGGAATTCACCCCTCCACTTT	CASSRDGNSPLHF
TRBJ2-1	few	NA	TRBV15	TGTGCCACCAGCAGAGATCGGAACATTAGGGGCAATGAGCAGTTCTTC	CATSRDRNIRGNEQFF
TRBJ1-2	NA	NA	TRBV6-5	TGTGCCAGCAGGGGGGCAGGCGATGGCTACACCTTC	CASRGAGDGYTF
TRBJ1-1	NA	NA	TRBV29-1	TGCAGCGTATATAGCAGCTCTGAAGCTTTCTTT	CSVYSSSEAFF
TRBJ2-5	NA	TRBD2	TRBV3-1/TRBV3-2	TGTGCCAGCAGCCAAGATGGGACTAGCGGGGGGACATATATGACCCAGTACTTC	CASSQDGTSGGTYMTQYF
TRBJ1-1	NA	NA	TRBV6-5	TGTGCCAGCAAGAACTCAGGGTTCATGAACACTGAAGCTTTCTTT	CASKNSGFMNTEAFF
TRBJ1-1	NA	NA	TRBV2	TGTGCCAGCAGTGAAACTCGAGGGGGCACTGAAGCTTTCTTT	CASSETRGGTEAFF
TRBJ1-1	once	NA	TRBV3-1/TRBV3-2	TGTGCCAGCAGCCAAGATTTAAACACTGAAGCTTTCTTT	CASSQDLNTEAFF
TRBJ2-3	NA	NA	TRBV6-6	TGTGCCAGCAGTCCGGGTGGGGCTACGCAGTATTTT	CASSPGGATQYF
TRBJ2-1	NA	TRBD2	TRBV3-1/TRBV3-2	TGTGCCAGCAGCCACCCGTGGACTAGCGGTTACAATGAGCAGTTCTTC	CASSHPWTSGYNEQFF
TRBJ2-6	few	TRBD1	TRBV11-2	TGTGCCAGCAGCTTAGACGGCACGGGACAGGGATTCTCTGGGGCCAACGTCCTGACTTTC	CASSLDGTGQGFSGANVLTF
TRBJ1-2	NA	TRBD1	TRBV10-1	TGCGCCAGCAACCCCCTCTGTTCCGGGACAGGCCATTTTTATGGCTACACCTTC	CASNPLCSGTGHFYGYTF
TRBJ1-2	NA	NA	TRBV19	TGTGCCAGCAGAGGGACACACGGAGGCTACACCTTC	CASRGTHGGYTF
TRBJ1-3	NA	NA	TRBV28	TGTGCCAGCAGATTAACAGGTTCTGGAAACACCATATATTTT	CASRLTGSGNTIYF
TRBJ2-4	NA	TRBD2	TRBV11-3	TGTGCCAGCAGCTTAGCGGACGGCGGGGGGAAAAACATTCAGTACTTC	CASSLADGGGKNIQYF
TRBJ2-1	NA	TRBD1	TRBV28	TGTGCCGGATCCGGGACAGGGTACAATGAGCAGTTCTTC	CAGSGTGYNEQFF
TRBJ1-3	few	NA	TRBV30	TGTGCCTGGAGTAGGGAGGGCCTCTTAGCTGGAAACACCATATATTTT	CAWSREGLLAGNTIYF
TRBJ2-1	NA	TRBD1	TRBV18	TGTGCCAGCTCACCAGGGACAGGGAATATCAATGAGCAGTTCTTC	CASSPGTGNINEQFF
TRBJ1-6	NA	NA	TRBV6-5	TGTGCCAGCAGGGCCCAGGCGGGTTCACCCCTCCACTTT	CASRAQAGSPLHF
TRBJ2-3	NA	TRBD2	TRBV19	TGTGCCAGTAGTATTGAACCCACTAGGAGACTAGCGGGGTCCACAGATACGCAGTATTTT	CASSIEPTRRLAGSTDTQYF
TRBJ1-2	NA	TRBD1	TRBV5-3	TGTGCCAGAAGCTTGTGGACAGGGGGAAATGACTATGGCTACACCTTC	CARSLWTGGNDYGYTF
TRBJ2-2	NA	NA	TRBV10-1	TGCGCCAGCAGTGAGACAAGGACAGCCGGGGAGCTGTTTTTT	CASSETRTAGELFF